This TCR beta chain was profiled in a study of cytomegalovirus exposure and HLA in healthy donors. CDR3 length equals 15 residues. Germline CDR1 reads GTSNPN; CDR2 reads SVGIG (reference sequence). V shed 8 bases and J shed 4 bases, with 24 bases lying between them. The study's findings and limits: An assumption of roughly uniform sequencing depth across donors underlay the presence/absence analyses. Most subjects' HLA-A and HLA-B alleles were reportedly predicted from TCR beta sequences.

For this clone: The antigen is not known.

Each donor was nominally healthy when sampled (though unrecorded immune exposures were likely). The study ran its PCR with 60 Vbeta and 13 Jbeta primers. This table comes from immunoSEQ multiplex PCR, and its TCRdb copy is limited to in-frame clones, with some not included. The data contain 90,000 or so clones, about four fifths of them singletons. This clonotype was sampled from a man aged 50-59 years in good health and CMV-seropositive. The material sequenced was PBMCs. The J gene is TRBJ2-7, the V gene TRBV30, with D possibly TRBD2 on 7 matching bases. The CDR3 reads CALDDQAGQRYEQYF. CDR3 coding DNA: TGTGCCCTGGATGATCAAGCGGGACAAAGATACGAGCAGTACTTC.